This TCR beta chain is drawn from a study of post-analysis software for immune sequencing data (dated by TCRdb to about 2015). About the study as a whole: Relapsing-remitting, secondary progressive and progressive-relapsing multiple sclerosis were recorded as disease courses, and subtype annotation was lacking for some patients. Patient repertoires were compared against about a dozen previously published healthy control repertoires from donors aged about 6 to 26 years. A subset of samples was prepared in parallel using single-end sample barcoding, then pooled and co-amplified after Illumina adapter ligation.

Regarding this clonotype: What this receptor recognizes is not known. Per-base quality was not reported, and no clone a single base away is much larger than it.

Broader findings and caveats from the paper: When samples were clustered directly using the F measure, samples prepared in the same batch co-clustered strongly, which prompted a batch-effect correction. The control group was slightly older than the multiple sclerosis patient group. Normalized Chao1 diversity was significantly lower in multiple sclerosis patients than controls, suggesting substantial peripheral T-cell clonal expansion. Patients showed significantly higher frequencies than controls for roughly five TRBV segments, among them TRBV5-6, TRBV5-1 and TRBV20-1.

Library creation used PCR. Sequencing relied on an Illumina HiSeq 2500. To reduce PCR and sequencing biases, unique molecular identifiers were incorporated into the TCR beta cDNA libraries. Every 1 to 10 million input T cells yielded approximately 500,000 cDNA molecules, meaning each molecule approximated one T cell. The patient libraries were prepared and sequenced using the same protocol as the earlier healthy control dataset. Within a given batch, samples were prepared together, multiplexed and sequenced on the same HiSeq lane. The published analysis was carried out like this. Raw barcoded reads were processed with MIGEC, and single-read molecular identifier groups were discarded before consensus assembly and CDR3 extraction. Clonotype tables were post-analysed with VDJtools, normalizing diversity by down-sampling all datasets to the smallest sample size. To correct batch-related cross-sample contamination, repertoire overlap clustering matched CDR3 amino acid sequences but not nucleotide sequences. Using fastp at Q25 and MiXCR, TCRdb reprocessed the public reads and kept productive beta chains. Each CDR3 protein appears once, grouped with its most common genes and DNA. The V and J calls, along with clone size, are taken from TCRdb and not from the paper's own processing. Recorded for this sample are almost 700,000 distinct CDR3 sequences; approximately 60% of them occurred a single time. Of the sample, about 11% falls within the top ten clones.

The germline V gene yields SQVTM for CDR1 and ANQGSEA for CDR2. From the cysteine up to the phenylalanine, the CDR3 has a length of 13 residues. Only the CDR3 region is kept as DNA, spanning 39 bases read in frame from base 1. TCR beta repertoires were profiled from peripheral blood of about a dozen young patients with multiple sclerosis to demonstrate the VDJtools post-analysis software. Multiple sclerosis patients were children and adolescents aged roughly 6 to 16 years. This receptor was taken from a girl aged 2-15 years with multiple sclerosis. The rearranged segments are TRBV29-1 and TRBJ2-7; a confident D gene designation cannot be given. The sample comprised blood. The CDR3 region has the sequence CRNAWGSTYEQYF. The DNA sequence is TGCAGGAATGCGTGGGGAAGCACCTACGAGCAGTACTTC.